This TCR beta chain was profiled in a study of blood T cells in healthy people across ages. For the second PCR, which ran for about 6 to 11 cycles, a sample-barcoded 5' primer and a J-beta primer mix were used. TCRdb fed the 5' RACE reads into MiXCR, producing one record per CDR3 protein. The sample lists about 1.6 million distinct CDR3 sequences, roughly 30% occurring once. The CDR3 is made up of 18 amino acids. The J segment lost 3 bases and the V segment lost 6 bases, leaving 16 bases of the junction unmatched. Germline V CDR1 and CDR2: MNHNS, SASEGT. Donors ranged from about 6 to 90 years old and were healthy Caucasians in Russia. Peripheral blood was drawn, approximately 9.5 milliliters per donor. This clonotype was seen more than once but under ten times.

The chain employs TRBV6-1 and TRBJ2-3, with 9 bases fitting TRBD1. What was sequenced was blood. This clonotype originated in a woman under 40 in good health. CDR3 residues: CASSLTGTGYVPTDTQYF. The CDR3 nucleotides read TGTGCCAGCAGCCTAACCGGGACAGGGTATGTTCCTACAGATACGCAGTATTTT.